This T cell receptor beta chain was recovered during a study of cytomegalovirus exposure and HLA in healthy donors. Study-wide points: Across HLA loci, a later analysis found differing TCR association rates, with DRB1 most and HLA-C fewest.

In regard to this clone: The antigen remains unidentified.

There are 16 residues in the CDR3. With 4 bases clipped from V and 4 bases from J, the junction kept 12 bases outside the gene matches. CDR1 and CDR2 (germline): SGHNT, YYREEE (reference sequence). 60 Vbeta and 13 Jbeta primers were used in PCR. Repertoires were generated with immunoSEQ multiplex PCR, while TCRdb's copy carries only in-frame clones and drops some. The sample holds fewer than 200,000 clones, 80% to 85% seen once. This receptor was taken from a male donor in good health and CMV-seronegative. J is TRBJ1-1 and V is TRBV5-4, with 8 bases fitting TRBD1. The sample comprised PBMCs. CDR3 nucleotide sequence: TGTGCCAGCAGCCGCCCTCTGACAGGGGAGAGCACTGAAGCTTTCTTT. It encodes CASSRPLTGESTEAFF.